The clone carrying this TCR beta chain was seen only once. The data derive from a study of blood T cell repertoires in COVID-19. Study context: From the United States, Italy and Spain came samples of acute and convalescent COVID-19.

TCRdb's table, derived via immunoSEQ multiplex PCR, lists solely in-frame clones and lacks some. The repertoire holds approximately 330,000 clones, with approximately 86% as singletons. V lost 0 bases and J lost 5, with 5 bases in between. Germline V gene data show CDR1 as LNHNV and CDR2 as YYDKDF (reference sequence). This CDR3 is built from 12 residues. Source material: PBMCs or T cells enriched from blood (not recorded which). This sequence originates from a woman between 40 and 50 years old with acute COVID-19. The chain combines TRBV15 with TRBJ2-7, with D unclear. As DNA, the CDR3 is TGTGCCACCAGCAGAGATCTTGACGAGCAGTACTTC. As protein: CATSRDLDEQYF.